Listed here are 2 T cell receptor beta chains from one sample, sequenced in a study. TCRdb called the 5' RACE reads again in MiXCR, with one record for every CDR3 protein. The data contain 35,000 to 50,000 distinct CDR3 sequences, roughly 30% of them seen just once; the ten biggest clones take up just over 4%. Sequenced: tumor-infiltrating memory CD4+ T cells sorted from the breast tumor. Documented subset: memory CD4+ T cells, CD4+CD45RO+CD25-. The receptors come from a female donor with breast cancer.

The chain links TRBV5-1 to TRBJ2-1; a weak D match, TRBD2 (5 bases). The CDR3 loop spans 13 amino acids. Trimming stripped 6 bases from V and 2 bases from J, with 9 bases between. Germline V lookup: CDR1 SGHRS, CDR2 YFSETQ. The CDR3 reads CASKLDTYNEQFF. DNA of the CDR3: TGCGCCAGCAAACTAGATACCTACAATGAGCAGTTCTTC. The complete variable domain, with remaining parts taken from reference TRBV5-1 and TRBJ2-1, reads KAGVTQTPRYLIKTRGQQVTLSCSPISGHRSVSWYQQTPGQGLQFLFEYFSETQRNKGNFPGRFSGRQFSNSRSEMNVSTLELGDSALYLCASKLDTYNEQFFGPGTRLTVL.

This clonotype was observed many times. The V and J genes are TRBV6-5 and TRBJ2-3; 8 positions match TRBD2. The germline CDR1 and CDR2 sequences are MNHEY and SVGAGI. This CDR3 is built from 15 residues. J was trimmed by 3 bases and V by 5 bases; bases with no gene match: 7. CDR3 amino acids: CASSTGTRGTDTQYF. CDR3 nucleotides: TGTGCCAGCAGTACCGGGACTAGGGGGACAGATACGCAGTATTTT.